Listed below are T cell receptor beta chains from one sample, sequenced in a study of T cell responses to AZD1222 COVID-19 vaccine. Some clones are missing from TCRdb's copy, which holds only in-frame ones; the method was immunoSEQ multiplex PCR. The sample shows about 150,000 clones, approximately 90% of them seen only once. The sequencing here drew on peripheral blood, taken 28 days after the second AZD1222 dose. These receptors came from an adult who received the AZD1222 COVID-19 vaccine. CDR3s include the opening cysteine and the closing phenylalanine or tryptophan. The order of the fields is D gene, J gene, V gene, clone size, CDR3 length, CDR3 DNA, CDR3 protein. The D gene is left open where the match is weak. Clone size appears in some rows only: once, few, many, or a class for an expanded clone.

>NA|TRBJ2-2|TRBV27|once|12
TGTGCCAGCAGTAAGAACACCGGGGAGCTGTTTTTT
CASSKNTGELFF
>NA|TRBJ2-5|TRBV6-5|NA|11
TGTGCCAGCAGTCTACTAGAGACCCAGTACTTC
CASSLLETQYF
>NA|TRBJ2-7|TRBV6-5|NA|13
TGTGCCAGCAGAGCAGGGTACAGGTACGAGCAGTACTTC
CASRAGYRYEQYF
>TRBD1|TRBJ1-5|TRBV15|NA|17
TGTGCCACCAGCAGAGATCGGGGACAGGGATCCAATCAGCCCCAGCATTTT
CATSRDRGQGSNQPQHF
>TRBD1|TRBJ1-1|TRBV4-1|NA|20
TGCGCCAGCAGCCAAGAGGGGTGGGACAGGGGTGTTGGTTCGGACACTGAAGCTTTCTTT
CASSQEGWDRGVGSDTEAFF
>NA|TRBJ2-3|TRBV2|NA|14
TGTGCCAGCAGTGAAGACAGGAGCACAGATACGCAGTATTTT
CASSEDRSTDTQYF
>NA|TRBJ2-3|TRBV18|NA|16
TGTGCCAGCTCACCAGCGGTGGACCCACGAAGAGATACGCAGTATTTT
CASSPAVDPRRDTQYF
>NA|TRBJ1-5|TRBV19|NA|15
TGTGCCAGTAGTATAAGTAAGGGGCGGAATCAGCCCCAGCATTTT
CASSISKGRNQPQHF
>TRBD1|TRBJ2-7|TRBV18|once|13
TGTGCCAGCTCACCCGGGACAGCCTACGAGCAGTACTTC
CASSPGTAYEQYF
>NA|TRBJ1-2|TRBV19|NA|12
TGTGCCAGTAGTGCAATAAGCTATGGCTACACCTTC
CASSAISYGYTF
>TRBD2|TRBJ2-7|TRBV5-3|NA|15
TGTGCCAGAATTTTTTGGCGGGAGTCTGTCCACGAGCAGTACTTC
CARIFWRESVHEQYF
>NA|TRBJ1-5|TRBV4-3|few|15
TGCGCCAGCAGCCACAACCCATCGGGGGAACAGCCCCAGCATTTT
CASSHNPSGEQPQHF
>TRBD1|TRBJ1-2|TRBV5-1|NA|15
TGCGCCAGCAGCCCCCGGACAGGACTTAACTATGGCTACACCTTC
CASSPRTGLNYGYTF
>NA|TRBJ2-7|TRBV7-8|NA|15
TGTGCCAGCAGCTCCTACGCGGGGAGCTCCTACGAGCAGTACTTC
CASSSYAGSSYEQYF
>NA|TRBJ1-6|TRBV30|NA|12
TGTGCCTGGAGTGGGCAAAATTCACCCCTCCACTTT
CAWSGQNSPLHF
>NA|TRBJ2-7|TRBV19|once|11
TGTGCCAGTTCGGGCTCCTACGAGCAGTACTTC
CASSGSYEQYF
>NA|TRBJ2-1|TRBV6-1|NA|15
TGTGCCAGCAGTGAAGGGGGGGTCTCCTACAATGAGCAGTTCTTC
CASSEGGVSYNEQFF
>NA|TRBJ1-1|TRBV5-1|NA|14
TGCGCCAGCAGCTTGGGCGACGGGAGGAGGCGAGCTTTCTTT
CASSLGDGRRRAFF
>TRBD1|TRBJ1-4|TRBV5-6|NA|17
TGTGCCAGCAGCTTGTATAACAGGGGGCGGACTAATGAAAAACTGTTTTTT
CASSLYNRGRTNEKLFF
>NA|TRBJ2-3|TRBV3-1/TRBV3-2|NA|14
TGTGCCAGCAGCCAAGGCCCCAGGACAGATACGCAGTATTTT
CASSQGPRTDTQYF
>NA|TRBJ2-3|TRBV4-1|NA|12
TGCGCCAGCAGCCAAGAAAGGGAAACGCAGTATTTT
CASSQERETQYF
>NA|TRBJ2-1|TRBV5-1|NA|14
TGCGCCAGCAGCTTGGAGGGGGGGCGCAATGAGCAGTTCTTC
CASSLEGGRNEQFF
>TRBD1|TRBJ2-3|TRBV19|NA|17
TGTGCCAGTAGTAAGGGGACAGGGTCTTGGGCAGCAGATACGCAGTATTTT
CASSKGTGSWAADTQYF
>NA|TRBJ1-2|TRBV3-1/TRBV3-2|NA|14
TGTGCCAGCAGCCAAGGGGGGCAGATCTATGGCTACACCTTC
CASSQGGQIYGYTF
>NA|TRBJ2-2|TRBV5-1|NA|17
TGCGCCAGCAGCTCCGTAAACCGGGACCGTTTCTCCGGGGAGCTGTTTTTT
CASSSVNRDRFSGELFF
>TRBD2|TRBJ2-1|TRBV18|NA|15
TGTGCCAGCTCACCACCGACTAGCGGGGGGAGTGAGCAGTTCTTC
CASSPPTSGGSEQFF
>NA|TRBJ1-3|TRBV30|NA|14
TGTGCCTGGAGGATCAAAGACTCTGGAAACACCATATATTTT
CAWRIKDSGNTIYF